These 14 T cell receptor beta chains originate from one sample sequenced in a study of cytomegalovirus exposure and HLA in healthy donors. A multiplex PCR was run with 60 Vbeta primers and 13 Jbeta primers. Clones were sequenced by immunoSEQ multiplex PCR, and TCRdb holds only the in-frame ones, with some missing. The sample holds some 150,000 clones, 60% to 85% seen once. The source material was PBMCs. Receptors were obtained from a middle-aged woman in good health and CMV-seronegative.

The V and J genes are TRBV5-1 and TRBJ2-7; 7 bases agree with TRBD1. CDR3 size: 15 residues. CDR1 is SGHRS, CDR2 YFSETQ, per germline. The trim removed 4 bases at V and 0 bases at J, leaving 7 bases unmatched. CDR3 amino acids: CASSSSGQSSYEQYF. The CDR3 nucleotides are TGCGCCAGCAGCAGCTCGGGACAGAGCTCCTACGAGCAGTACTTC.

The chain joins TRBV6-5 to TRBJ1-1; D gene ambiguous. In germline, CDR1 is MNHEY, CDR2 SVGAGI. Trimming cost V 10 bases and J 0 bases, with 15 bases left between them. The CDR3 covers 14 residues. CDR3 sequence (DNA): TGTGCCACCGCCGAGGGCCCGATGAACACTGAAGCTTTCTTT. Translated: CATAEGPMNTEAFF.

J is TRBJ2-7 and V is TRBV6-6; D not resolved. V lost 2 bases, J lost 2 bases, and 7 bases lay in between. The CDR3 consists of 13 residues. Germline-derived CDR1 and CDR2 are MNHNY and SVGAGI (reference sequence). CDR3: CASSYPGTYEQYF. Written as DNA, the CDR3 is TGTGCCAGCAGTTACCCGGGTACCTACGAGCAGTACTTC.

The chain is built from TRBV27 and TRBJ2-5; 8 bases line up with TRBD1. The CDR3 covers 14 residues. J lost 5 bases, V lost 6 bases, and 8 bases had no gene match. Looked up from germline, CDR1 is MNHEY and CDR2 is SMNVEV (reference sequence). As DNA, the CDR3 is TGTGCCAGCAGCAAGGACAGGGTCGACGAGACCCAGTACTTC. Translation gives CASSKDRVDETQYF.

The chain employs TRBV11-1 and TRBJ2-7; weak D call: TRBD2 (6 bases). The CDR3 runs 15 residues. CDR1 SGHAT and CDR2 FQDESV come from the germline V gene (reference sequence). V was cut by 5 bases and J by 5 bases, with 19 bases left in between. The CDR3 bases are TGTGCCAGCAGCCTCCCCTTGGGGGGTCGGCACGAGCAGTACTTC. This gives the protein CASSLPLGGRHEQYF.

This clone was seen more than once but under ten times. The CDR3 reads CAWRRDYKEKLFF. In nucleotides, the CDR3 is TGTGCCTGGCGTAGGGACTACAAGGAAAAACTGTTTTTT. The chain is built from TRBV30 and TRBJ1-4; D is possibly TRBD1 (5 bases). The length of the CDR3 is 13 residues. Germline V gives CDR1 GTSNPN, CDR2 SVGIG (reference sequence). The V and J ends lost 5 bases and 8 bases respectively, with 15 bases between them. Full variable domain (remainder filled in from reference TRBV30 and TRBJ1-4): SQTIHQWPATLVQPVGSPLSLECTVEGTSNPNLYWYRQAAGRGLQLLFYSVGIGQISSEVPQNLSASRPQDRQFILSSKKLLLSDSGFYLCAWRRDYKEKLFFGSGTQLSVL.

This rearrangement joins TRBV2 to TRBJ2-3; possibly TRBD1 for D (5 bases). The germline V gene encodes CDR1 SNHLY and CDR2 FYNNEI. Trimming took off 2 bases at V and 2 bases at J, with 17 bases between the two ends. CDR3 length: 17 residues. CDR3 DNA sequence: TGTGCCAGCAGTGAAAAGGGGATAGGGGCGGACACAGATACGCAGTATTTT. Translated, it gives CASSEKGIGADTDTQYF.

The chain combines TRBV7-8 with TRBJ1-1; 7 bases fit TRBD1. CDR1 is SGHVS, CDR2 FQNEAQ, per germline. The CDR3 runs 15 residues. Germline trimming cut 3 bases from V and 0 bases from J; bases unmatched to any gene: 4. The CDR3 bases are TGTGCCAGCAGCTTGCAGGGGGTGGTGAACACTGAAGCTTTCTTT. Amino acid sequence: CASSLQGVVNTEAFF.

The chain carries TRBV19 and TRBJ2-1, with 13 positions matching TRBD2. Germline V gene lookup returns CDR1 LNHDA and CDR2 SQIVND (reference sequence). This CDR3 contains 15 residues. V was clipped by 4 bases and J by 7 bases; unmatched bases: 4. The CDR3 region is CASSRTSGGANEQFF. Written as DNA, the CDR3 is TGTGCCAGTAGTAGAACTAGCGGGGGGGCAAATGAGCAGTTCTTC.

The chain carries TRBV5-1 and TRBJ2-6, with D hard to call. The length of the CDR3 is 13 residues. The V end was cut by 6 bases, the J end by 4 bases, with 8 bases between. The germline gives CDR1 SGHRS, CDR2 YFSETQ. CDR3 loop: CASTLPGANVLTF. The CDR3 bases are TGCGCCAGCACCCTCCCCGGGGCCAACGTCCTGACTTTC.

This chain connects TRBV7-9 to TRBJ1-1, with a tentative D call TRBD1 (6 bases). CDR3 length: 15 amino acids. Trimming removed 5 bases at V and 4 bases at J, with 17 bases between. The germline gives CDR1 SEHNR, CDR2 FQNEAQ (reference sequence). CDR3 sequence reads: CASSRQVGRFTEAFF. The CDR3 DNA is TGTGCCAGCAGCCGACAGGTCGGGAGGTTCACTGAAGCTTTCTTT.

The rearrangement joins TRBV15 to TRBJ2-7; possibly TRBD1 for D (6 bases). CDR1 and CDR2 from the germline V gene are LNHNV and YYDKDF (reference sequence). V dropped 3 bases and J dropped 3 bases, with 15 bases sitting between them. The CDR3 sequence is 15 residues long. The CDR3 reads CATSSVLQGRYEQYF. The DNA for the CDR3 is TGTGCCACCAGCAGTGTATTACAGGGACGCTACGAGCAGTACTTC.

This clone came up once. The genes are TRBV27 and TRBJ2-7; D might be TRBD2 (5 bases). Trimming took off 3 bases at V and 2 bases at J, with 11 bases between the two ends. The CDR3 loop spans 14 amino acids. The germline CDR1 and CDR2 sequences are MNHEY and SMNVEV (reference sequence). In nucleotides, the CDR3 is TGTGCCAGCAGTTTTGAGGGCCCAACCTACGAGCAGTACTTC. Translated: CASSFEGPTYEQYF.

The rearrangement links TRBV27 to TRBJ1-1; no definite D call. V was trimmed by 2 bases and J by 0 bases, leaving 7 bases between them. Germline CDR1 MNHEY, CDR2 SMNVEV (reference sequence). The CDR3 totals 14 residues. Written as DNA, the CDR3 is TGTGCCAGCAGTTTAAGAAACATGAACACTGAAGCTTTCTTT. Protein: CASSLRNMNTEAFF.